This is a list of T cell receptor beta chains from one sample in a study of cytomegalovirus exposure and HLA in healthy donors. Method: immunoSEQ multiplex PCR; TCRdb's copy keeps in-frame clones and lacks some. This sample has 100,000 to 150,000 clones, with about 74% found just once. Sequences were obtained from PBMCs. The receptors originated from a woman in her forties or fifties in good health and CMV-seropositive. Each CDR3 is given without its conserved first and last residue.

cdr3_aa	v_call	j_call
ASSQAIAGTDTQY	TRBV14	TRBJ2-3
ASNARDRIESPLH	TRBV7-8	TRBJ1-6
ASSLAGTGGGYT	TRBV5-1	TRBJ1-2
ASSRTVSSYNSPLH	TRBV18	TRBJ1-6
ASSPTSYGYT	TRBV11-2	TRBJ1-2
ASSQKQGARGYP	TRBV16	TRBJ1-2
ASRLAGDNEQF	TRBV6-5	TRBJ2-1
ASSSPRGLVVTNEKLF	TRBV7-4	TRBJ1-4
ASSATGGASGANVLT	TRBV6-1	TRBJ2-6
ASSQDAGGPDTQY	TRBV14	TRBJ2-3
ASSYYRGNTEAF	TRBV6-6	TRBJ1-1
ASSLDRGDTQY	TRBV4-2	TRBJ2-3
ASRDRVTGETQY	TRBV2	TRBJ2-5
ASSSPGTAEKLF	TRBV27	TRBJ1-4
ASSETWGGRSYNEQF	TRBV6-1	TRBJ2-1
ASTERQGANVLT	TRBV5-1	TRBJ2-6
SAQQGRRGGYT	TRBV29-1	TRBJ1-2